This TCR beta chain stems from a study of beta chain features in type 1 diabetes. General study findings and limits: In these data, an HLA type influence on TCRB rearrangement remained unresolved. Shortening that was moderate but significant affected the TCRB CDR3s of Type 1 diabetes patients in all four CD4+ subsets.

The CDR3 spans 17 residues. V lost 4 bases and J lost 1, with 18 bases in between. The germline V gene has CDR1 MGHRA and CDR2 YSYEKL. The study reverse transcribed the entire isolated RNA, so it sequenced expressed TCRB transcripts. Profiling relied on immunoSEQ multiplex PCR, and the TCRdb table lists in-frame clones only, not all of them. The data contain over 200,000 clones, 11% of them singletons. Turning to this clone: Antigen unknown.

Naive, central memory, regulatory and stem cell-like memory cells within the CD4+ compartment were sorted using CD45RO/CCR7/CD25/CD127/CD95/CD27. Sorted populations were all over 98% pure. This chain links TRBV4-1 with TRBJ2-3; no clear D. The clonotype originates from a man between 25 and 39 years old with type 1 diabetes. Material for sequencing was naive CD4+ T cells from blood. CDR3 region: CASSRIILELGTDTQYF. DNA for the CDR3: TGCGCCAGCAGCCGAATTATCTTGGAGTTGGGCACAGATACGCAGTATTTT.